The 15 T cell receptor beta chains below come from one sample, sequenced in a study of vaccination effects on CD4 cells after COVID-19. These TCRs are of unknown antigen specificity. Profiling relied on immunoSEQ multiplex PCR, and the TCRdb table lists in-frame clones only, not all of them. This table holds about 57,000 clones, approximately 72% found once. Isolating CD4+ T cells followed approximately 11 days of culture. Everyone in the study got two shots of either the BNT162b2 or mRNA-1273 vaccine. The sample was CD4+ T cells from PBMCs cultured without peptide, taken after COVID-19 vaccination. These receptors were taken from a human donor who received a COVID-19 vaccine.

J is TRBJ1-6 and V is TRBV6-2 or TRBV6-3, with 7 positions matching TRBD1. Losses at the gene ends were 0 bases for V and 9 bases for J; bases not matched to a gene: 2. Germline assignment: CDR1 MNHEY and CDR2 SVGEGT. CDR3 size: 14 residues. The CDR3 region is CASSYSTGSSPLHF. The CDR3 region has the DNA TGTGCCAGCAGTTACTCGACAGGGAGTTCACCCCTCCACTTT.

This rearrangement joins TRBV5-1 to TRBJ1-5; 8 bases agree with TRBD1. The CDR3 totals 17 residues. Per the germline V gene, CDR1 is SGHRS and CDR2 is YFSETQ. With V trimmed by 4 bases and J by 6 bases, 15 bases remained unmatched. The chain's CDR3 is CASSPEAGGGVGQPQHF. In nucleotides, the CDR3 is TGCGCCAGCAGCCCCGAGGCAGGGGGCGGGGTGGGTCAGCCCCAGCATTTT.

The V gene is TRBV3-1 (or the pseudogene TRBV3-2), the J gene TRBJ2-3; 10 nucleotides match TRBD2. V gave up 10 bases and J gave up 4 bases; unmatched junction bases: 8. From germline, CDR1 is LGHDT and CDR2 YNNKEL (reference sequence). There are 14 residues in the CDR3. The CDR3 DNA sequence: TGTGCCACCAAGCGGGAGGGGACCTCAGATACGCAGTATTTT. It yields the protein CATKREGTSDTQYF.

The genes are TRBV19 and TRBJ2-1; 13 nucleotides align to TRBD2. The V gene end was trimmed by 5 bases and the J gene end by 4 bases; junction bases not matched to a gene: 5. The CDR3 covers 16 residues. Germline V gene sequence: CDR1 LNHDA, CDR2 SQIVND (reference sequence). The CDR3 protein is CASSSGTSGTYNEQFF. CDR3 sequence (DNA): TGTGCCAGTAGTTCGGGGACTAGCGGGACTTACAATGAGCAGTTCTTC.

J is TRBJ2-3 and V is TRBV3-1 (or the pseudogene TRBV3-2); D gene ambiguous. V was shortened by 6 bases and J by 0 bases, with 13 bases between the two germline ends. This CDR3 has 15 amino acids. Germline loops: CDR1 LGHDT, CDR2 YNNKEL (reference sequence). CDR3 coding DNA: TGTGCCAGCAGTCTGCGAGGTGGTAGCACAGATACGCAGTATTTT. Its protein product is CASSLRGGSTDTQYF.

This clone was seen repeatedly, ten times or more. The CDR3 region is CASSPGTSGTNEQFF. The DNA of the CDR3 is TGTGCCAGCAGCCCCGGGACTAGCGGGACCAATGAGCAGTTCTTC. The chain uses TRBV5-8 and TRBJ2-1; 13 nucleotides line up with TRBD2. This CDR3 comprises 15 residues. V dropped 4 bases and J dropped 6; count of bases not matched to a gene: 4. The germline V gene has CDR1 SGHTS and CDR2 YDEGEE.

The chain links TRBV4-1 to TRBJ2-3; the match to TRBD2 covers 10 bases. This CDR3 region has 17 residues. J lost 2 bases, V lost 0 bases, and 5 bases had no gene match. The V gene's germline CDR1 is MGHRA and CDR2 YSYEKL. CDR3 loop: CASSQDFSGGFTDTQYF. As DNA, the CDR3 is TGCGCCAGCAGCCAAGATTTTAGCGGGGGGTTCACAGATACGCAGTATTTT.

This clone came up once. V is TRBV10-2 and J is TRBJ1-5; TRBD1 matches 7 bases. The V gene's germline CDR1 is WSHSY and CDR2 SAAADI. Trimming cost V 5 bases and J 3 bases; bases outside gene matches: 4. CDR3 length: 14 amino acids. CDR3 sequence (DNA): TGCGCCAGCAGTCAAGGGACAGTCAATCAGCCCCAGCATTTT. Amino acids: CASSQGTVNQPQHF.

This clone has just one count. CDR3 protein: CATSSGRYVADTQYF. As DNA, the CDR3 is TGTGCCACCTCTAGCGGGAGATACGTCGCAGATACGCAGTATTTT. The rearrangement links TRBV10-3 to TRBJ2-3, with 10 nucleotides matching TRBD2. V trimming: 10 bases; J trimming: 4 bases; junction bases outside the gene matches: 11. The CDR3 length is 15 residues. CDR1 is ENHRY and CDR2 is SYGVKD in the germline V gene.

The chain uses TRBV7-8 and TRBJ1-2, with unresolved D. The V end lost 3 bases, the J end lost 4 bases, and 12 bases lay between the germline ends. This CDR3 has 14 residues. Germline-derived CDR1 and CDR2 are SGHVS and FQNEAQ. The CDR3 reads CASSFSDTIYGYTF. CDR3 nucleotide sequence: TGTGCCAGCAGCTTCAGCGATACTATCTATGGCTACACCTTC.

The rearrangement uses TRBV5-6 and TRBJ2-2; 9 positions agree with TRBD2. This CDR3 is 16 amino acids long. The germline V gene has CDR1 SGHDT and CDR2 YYEEEE. Trimming cost V 4 bases and J 5 bases; bases outside gene matches: 9. CDR3 residues: CASSVPLAGKTGELFF. The DNA of the CDR3 is TGTGCCAGCAGCGTCCCGCTAGCGGGAAAGACCGGGGAGCTGTTTTTT.

The gene calls are TRBV7-9 and TRBJ2-3, with D hard to call. The germline gives CDR1 SEHNR, CDR2 FQNEAQ (reference sequence). CDR3 size: 12 residues. V was trimmed by 5 bases and J by 6 bases, leaving 9 bases between them. CDR3 DNA sequence: TGTGCCAGCAGCCATGAATTGGATACGCAGTATTTT. It yields the protein CASSHELDTQYF.

This chain connects TRBV19 to TRBJ1-5; D gene unclear. Germline V gene lookup returns CDR1 LNHDA and CDR2 SQIVND (reference sequence). The CDR3 has 14 residues. The ends were cut back, 3 bases at V and 7 bases at J, with 13 bases in the middle. Here the CDR3 DNA reads TGTGCCAGTAGTATGATTGGGATTTGGCAGCCCCAGCATTTT. As protein: CASSMIGIWQPQHF.

This chain joins TRBV6-4 and TRBJ1-1; 8 bases fit TRBD1. This CDR3 comprises 13 residues. Germline-derived CDR1 and CDR2 are MRHNA and SNTAGT. The ends lost 11 bases at V and 1 base at J; junction bases unmatched: 6. The CDR3 DNA reads TGTGCCGGCGACAGGGGACCGAACACTGAAGCTTTCTTT. Protein sequence: CAGDRGPNTEAFF.

The J gene is TRBJ2-5, the V gene TRBV20-1; D not resolved. The CDR3 contains 11 residues. CDR1 and CDR2 (germline): DFQATT, SNEGSKA (reference sequence). CDR3 nucleotide sequence: TGCAGCGCTGCCGGACAAGAGACCCAGTACTTC. Translated, it gives CSAAGQETQYF.